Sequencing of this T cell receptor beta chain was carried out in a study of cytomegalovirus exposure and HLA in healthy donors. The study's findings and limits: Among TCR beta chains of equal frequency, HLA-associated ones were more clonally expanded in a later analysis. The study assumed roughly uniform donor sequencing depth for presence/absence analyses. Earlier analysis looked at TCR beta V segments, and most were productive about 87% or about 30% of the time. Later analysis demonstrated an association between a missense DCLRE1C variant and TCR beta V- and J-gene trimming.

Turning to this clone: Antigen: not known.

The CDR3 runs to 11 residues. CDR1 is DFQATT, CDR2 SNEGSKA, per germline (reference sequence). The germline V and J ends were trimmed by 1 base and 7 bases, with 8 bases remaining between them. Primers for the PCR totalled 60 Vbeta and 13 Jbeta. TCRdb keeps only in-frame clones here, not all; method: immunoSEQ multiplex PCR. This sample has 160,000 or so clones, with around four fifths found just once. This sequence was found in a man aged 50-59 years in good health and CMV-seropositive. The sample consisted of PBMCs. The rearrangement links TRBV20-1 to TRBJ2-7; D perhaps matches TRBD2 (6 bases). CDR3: CSARAGVEQYF. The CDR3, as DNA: TGCAGTGCTAGAGCGGGGGTTGAGCAGTACTTC.